The clone carrying this TCR beta chain appeared a few times. The sample comes from a study of brain metastases from non-small cell lung cancer. Clones were read by immunoSEQ multiplex PCR, and TCRdb kept only the in-frame ones, dropping some. The sample includes about 2,500 clones, 70% to 90% of them seen just once. Trimming removed 2 bases at V and 0 bases at J, with 8 bases between. This CDR3 comprises 15 residues. Germline V gene data show CDR1 as MNHNS and CDR2 as SASEGT. This chain connects TRBV6-1 to TRBJ1-3; no clear D. The source of this sequence is a donor over 35 with non-small cell lung cancer. The sequenced material came from tumor-adjacent normal tissue. This CDR3 is CASSETPGSGNTIYF. The CDR3 DNA follows: TGTGCCAGCAGTGAAACCCCAGGCTCTGGAAACACCATATATTTT.